These T cell receptor beta chains were read from a single sample in a study of Ad26.COV2.S vaccination and SARS-CoV-2 variants. The method was immunoSEQ multiplex PCR; TCRdb's version includes in-frame clones alone and lacks a portion of them. This table holds over 400,000 clones, around 92% found once. The input for sequencing was peripheral blood, taken in a trial of Ad26.COV2.S vaccine versus placebo. Receptors were obtained from a person between 18 and 60 years old who received the Ad26.COV2.S COVID-19 vaccine or a placebo. Each CDR3 is given without its conserved first and last residue. Fields, in order: V gene, CDR3 protein.

v_gene: TRBV6-5
CDR3aa: ASIPSRGWTEAF

v_gene: TRBV11-2
CDR3aa: ASSLAKGSTEAF

v_gene: TRBV3-1/TRBV3-2
CDR3aa: ASSHEGFHLYNEQF

v_gene: TRBV7-6
CDR3aa: ASRGHGMSTEAF

v_gene: TRBV28
CDR3aa: ASSFERAGANVLT

v_gene: TRBV5-1
CDR3aa: ASSLLGGTGSNEQF

v_gene: TRBV4-1
CDR3aa: ASSQEQRYSGNTIY

v_gene: TRBV11-2
CDR3aa: ASSPAQGPSYT

v_gene: TRBV7-2
CDR3aa: ASSLVSGGPTGELF

v_gene: TRBV4-3
CDR3aa: ASSQDFRGGISYEQY

v_gene: TRBV6-2/TRBV6-3
CDR3aa: ASSYPRLSGGPSSYNEQF

v_gene: TRBV6-4
CDR3aa: ASRRSQANTGELF

v_gene: TRBV28
CDR3aa: ASSLPGMGGNTIY

v_gene: TRBV7-6
CDR3aa: ASSLAPEGDGYT

v_gene: TRBV5-1
CDR3aa: ASSPGGLGDTQY

v_gene: TRBV6-2/TRBV6-3
CDR3aa: ASSPDPGKVGTEAF

v_gene: TRBV9
CDR3aa: ASSVEAVGGGYT

v_gene: TRBV4-1
CDR3aa: ASSQVTGASRETQY

v_gene: TRBV7-2
CDR3aa: ASSLVVGGLSTDTQY

v_gene: TRBV5-1
CDR3aa: ASSLATGLTYEQY

v_gene: TRBV5-6
CDR3aa: ASRGGMSYEQY

v_gene: TRBV11-2
CDR3aa: ASSLGAYQETQY

v_gene: TRBV6-5
CDR3aa: ASSPGQGAREQY

v_gene: TRBV21-1
CDR3aa: ASSKENERGGLVGQETQY

v_gene: TRBV9
CDR3aa: ASSRGRVTGELF

v_gene: TRBV12-3/TRBV12-4
CDR3aa: ASSSLVTNEQF

v_gene: TRBV4-3
CDR3aa: ASSQARGQAVYEQY

v_gene: TRBV4-3
CDR3aa: ASSQGSGISGANVLT

v_gene: TRBV25-1
CDR3aa: ASSEWPVSSYNSPLH

v_gene: TRBV7-9
CDR3aa: ASSDQGDEKLF

v_gene: TRBV28
CDR3aa: ASSLSSGRGVTNEKLF

v_gene: TRBV5-1
CDR3aa: ASSLSGGGYNEQF

v_gene: TRBV30
CDR3aa: AWSVSPGLAGGLITDTQY

v_gene: TRBV18
CDR3aa: ASSQGALDYGYT

v_gene: TRBV6-5
CDR3aa: ASSYSGSPREQY

v_gene: TRBV5-4
CDR3aa: ASSPPGQGNYGYT

v_gene: TRBV19
CDR3aa: ASSIGGTSGGLYNEQF

v_gene: TRBV19
CDR3aa: ASSLGGSNQPQH

v_gene: TRBV27
CDR3aa: ASSWGTSTDTQY

v_gene: TRBV7-2
CDR3aa: ASSLGLVGGSSTDTQY

v_gene: TRBV11-2
CDR3aa: ASCFGGGNNEQF

v_gene: TRBV27
CDR3aa: ASSQNRDGQY

v_gene: TRBV9
CDR3aa: ASSYDITSGAETQY

v_gene: TRBV18
CDR3aa: ASSPSRGLEKLF

v_gene: TRBV2
CDR3aa: ASSEGARGAEAF

v_gene: TRBV3-1/TRBV3-2
CDR3aa: ASSQGLAGGVAQY

v_gene: TRBV9
CDR3aa: ASSPLGTSGANVLT

v_gene: TRBV4-3
CDR3aa: ASSHDRKNSPLH

v_gene: TRBV29-1
CDR3aa: SVRGLAGAPAGELF